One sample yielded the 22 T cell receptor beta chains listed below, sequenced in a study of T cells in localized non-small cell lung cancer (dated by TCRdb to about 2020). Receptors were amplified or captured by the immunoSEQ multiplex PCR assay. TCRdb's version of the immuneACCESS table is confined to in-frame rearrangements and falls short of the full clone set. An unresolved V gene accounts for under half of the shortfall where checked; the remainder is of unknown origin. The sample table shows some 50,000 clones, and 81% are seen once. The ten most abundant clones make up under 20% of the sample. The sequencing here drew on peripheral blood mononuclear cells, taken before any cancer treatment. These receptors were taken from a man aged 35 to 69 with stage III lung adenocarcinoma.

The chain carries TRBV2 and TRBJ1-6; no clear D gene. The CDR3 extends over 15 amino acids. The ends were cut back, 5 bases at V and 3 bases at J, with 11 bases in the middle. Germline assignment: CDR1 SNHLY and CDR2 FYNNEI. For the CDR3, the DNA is TGTGCCAGCAGTAGGGATGGGATCTATAATTCACCCCTCCACTTT. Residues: CASSRDGIYNSPLHF. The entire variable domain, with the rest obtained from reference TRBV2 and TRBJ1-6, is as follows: EPEVTQTPSHQVTQMGQEVILRCVPISNHLYFYWYRQILGQKVEFLVSFYNNEISEKSEIFDDQFSVERPDGSNFTLKIRSTKLEDSAMYFCASSRDGIYNSPLHFGNGTRLTVT.

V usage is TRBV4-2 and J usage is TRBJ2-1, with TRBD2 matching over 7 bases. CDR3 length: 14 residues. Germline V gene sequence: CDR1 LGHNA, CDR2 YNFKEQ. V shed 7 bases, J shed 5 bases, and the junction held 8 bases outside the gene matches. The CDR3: CASTLLRGDNEQFF. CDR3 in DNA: TGTGCCAGCACCCTTTTACGGGGGGACAATGAGCAGTTCTTC.

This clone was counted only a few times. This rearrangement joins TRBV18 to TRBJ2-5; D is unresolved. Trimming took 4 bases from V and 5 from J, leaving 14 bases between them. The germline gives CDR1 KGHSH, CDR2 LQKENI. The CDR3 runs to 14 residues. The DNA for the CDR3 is TGTGCCAGCTCACACCTACTAAGTGCGGAGACCCAGTACTTC. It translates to CASSHLLSAETQYF. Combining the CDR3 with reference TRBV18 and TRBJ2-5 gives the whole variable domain NAGVMQNPRHLVRRRGQEARLRCSPMKGHSHVYWYRQLPEEGLKFMVYLQKENIIDESGMPKERFSAEFPKEGPSILRIQQVVRGDSAAYFCASSHLLSAETQYFGPGTRLLVL.

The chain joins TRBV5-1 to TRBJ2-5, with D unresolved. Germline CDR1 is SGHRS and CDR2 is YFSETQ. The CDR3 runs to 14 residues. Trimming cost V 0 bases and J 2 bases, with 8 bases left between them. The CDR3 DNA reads TGCGCCAGCAGCTTGGCCATTAGTCAAGAGACCCAGTACTTC. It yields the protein CASSLAISQETQYF.

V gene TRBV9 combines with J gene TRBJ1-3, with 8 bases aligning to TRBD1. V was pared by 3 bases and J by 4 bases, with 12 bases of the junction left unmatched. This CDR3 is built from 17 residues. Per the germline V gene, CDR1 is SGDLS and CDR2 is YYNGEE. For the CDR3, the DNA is TGTGCCAGCAGCGGCCCAGGGGACAGGACTAGAGGAAACACCATATATTTT. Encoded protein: CASSGPGDRTRGNTIYF. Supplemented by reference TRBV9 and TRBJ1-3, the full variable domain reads DSGVTQTPKHLITATGQRVTLRCSPRSGDLSVYWYQQSLDQGLQFLIQYYNGEERAKGNILERFSAQQFPDLHSELNLSSLELGDSALYFCASSGPGDRTRGNTIYFGEGSWLTVV.

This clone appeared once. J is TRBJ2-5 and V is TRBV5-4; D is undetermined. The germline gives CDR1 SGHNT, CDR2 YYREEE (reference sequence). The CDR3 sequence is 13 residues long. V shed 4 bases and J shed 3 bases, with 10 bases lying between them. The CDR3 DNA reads TGTGCCAGCAGCGGTCACATGGAAGAGACCCAGTACTTC. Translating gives CASSGHMEETQYF.

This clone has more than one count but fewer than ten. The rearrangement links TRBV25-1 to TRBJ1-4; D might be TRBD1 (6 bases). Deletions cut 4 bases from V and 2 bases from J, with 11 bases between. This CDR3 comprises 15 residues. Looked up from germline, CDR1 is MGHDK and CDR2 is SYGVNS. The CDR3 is CASSGVRGTNEKLFF. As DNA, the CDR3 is TGTGCCAGCAGTGGGGTCAGGGGCACTAATGAAAAACTGTTTTTT.

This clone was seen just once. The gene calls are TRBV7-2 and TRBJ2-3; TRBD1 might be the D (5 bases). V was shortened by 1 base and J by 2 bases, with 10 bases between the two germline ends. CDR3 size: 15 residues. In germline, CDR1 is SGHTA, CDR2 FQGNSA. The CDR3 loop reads CASSLGGFTTDTQYF. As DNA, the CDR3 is TGTGCCAGCAGCTTAGGGGGCTTTACCACAGATACGCAGTATTTT.

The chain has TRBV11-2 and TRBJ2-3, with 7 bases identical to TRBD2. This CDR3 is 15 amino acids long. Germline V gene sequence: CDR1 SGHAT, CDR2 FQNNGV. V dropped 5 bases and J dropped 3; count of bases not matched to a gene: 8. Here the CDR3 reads CASSQIWGGTDTQYF. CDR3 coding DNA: TGTGCCAGCAGCCAGATATGGGGAGGGACAGATACGCAGTATTTT.

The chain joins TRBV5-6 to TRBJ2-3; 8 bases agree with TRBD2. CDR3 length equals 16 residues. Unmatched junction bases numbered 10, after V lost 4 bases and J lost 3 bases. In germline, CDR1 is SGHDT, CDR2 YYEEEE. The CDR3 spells CASSPGNPSGTDTQYF. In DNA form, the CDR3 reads TGTGCCAGCAGCCCGGGAAATCCTAGCGGGACAGATACGCAGTATTTT.

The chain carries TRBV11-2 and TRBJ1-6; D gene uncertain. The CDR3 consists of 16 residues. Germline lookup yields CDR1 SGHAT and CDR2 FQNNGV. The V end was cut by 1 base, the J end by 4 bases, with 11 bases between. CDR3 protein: CASSLGWARYNSPLHF. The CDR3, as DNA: TGTGCCAGCAGCTTAGGGTGGGCCCGATATAATTCACCCCTCCACTTT.

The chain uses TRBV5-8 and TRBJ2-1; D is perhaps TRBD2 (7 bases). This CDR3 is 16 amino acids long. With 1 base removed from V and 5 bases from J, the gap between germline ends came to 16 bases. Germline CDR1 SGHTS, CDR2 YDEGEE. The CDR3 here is CASSLKGGLFHNEQFF. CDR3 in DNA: TGTGCCAGCAGCTTGAAGGGGGGGCTTTTCCACAATGAGCAGTTCTTC.

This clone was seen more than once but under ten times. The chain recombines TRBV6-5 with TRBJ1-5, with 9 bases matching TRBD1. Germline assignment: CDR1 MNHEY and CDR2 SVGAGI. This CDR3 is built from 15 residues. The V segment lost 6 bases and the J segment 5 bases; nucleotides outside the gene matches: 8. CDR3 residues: CASRPWTGDYQPQHF. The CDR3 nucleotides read TGTGCCAGCAGACCATGGACAGGGGATTATCAGCCCCAGCATTTT.

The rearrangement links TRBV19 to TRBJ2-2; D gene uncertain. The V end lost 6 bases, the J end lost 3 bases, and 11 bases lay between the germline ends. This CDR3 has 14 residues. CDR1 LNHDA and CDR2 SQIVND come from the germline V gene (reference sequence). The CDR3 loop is CASRAFLYTGELFF. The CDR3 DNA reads TGTGCCAGTAGAGCATTTCTATACACCGGGGAGCTGTTTTTT.

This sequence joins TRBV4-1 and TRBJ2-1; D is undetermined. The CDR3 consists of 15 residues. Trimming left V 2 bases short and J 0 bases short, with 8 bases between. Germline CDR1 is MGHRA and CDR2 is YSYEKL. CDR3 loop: CASSQSAFSYNEQFF. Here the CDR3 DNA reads TGCGCCAGCAGCCAATCAGCTTTCTCCTACAATGAGCAGTTCTTC.

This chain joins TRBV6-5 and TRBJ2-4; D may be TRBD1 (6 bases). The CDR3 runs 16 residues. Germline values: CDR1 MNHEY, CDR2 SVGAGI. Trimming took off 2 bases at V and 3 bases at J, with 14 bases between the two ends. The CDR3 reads CASSYNRDHFKNIQYF. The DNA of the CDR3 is TGTGCCAGCAGTTACAACAGGGACCATTTCAAAAACATTCAGTACTTC.

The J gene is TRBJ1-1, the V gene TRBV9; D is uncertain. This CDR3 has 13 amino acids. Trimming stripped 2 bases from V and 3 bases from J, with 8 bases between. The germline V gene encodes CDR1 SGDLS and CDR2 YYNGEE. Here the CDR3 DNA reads TGTGCCAGCAGCGTCGAGCGGGACACTGAAGCTTTCTTT. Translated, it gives CASSVERDTEAFF.

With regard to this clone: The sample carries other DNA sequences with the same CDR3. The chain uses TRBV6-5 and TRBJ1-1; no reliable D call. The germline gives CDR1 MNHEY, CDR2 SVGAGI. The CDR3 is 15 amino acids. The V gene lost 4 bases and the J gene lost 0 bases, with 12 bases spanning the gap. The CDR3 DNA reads TGTGCCAGCAGTTGGGCGGGAGCCTTGAACACTGAAGCTTTCTTT. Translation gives CASSWAGALNTEAFF.

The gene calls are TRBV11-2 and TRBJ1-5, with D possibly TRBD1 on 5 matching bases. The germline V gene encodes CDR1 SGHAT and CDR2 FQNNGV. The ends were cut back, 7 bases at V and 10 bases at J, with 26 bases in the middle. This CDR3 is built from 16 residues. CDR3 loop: CASTKPAGTGRGPQHF. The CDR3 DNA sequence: TGTGCCAGCACCAAACCCGCCGGGACCGGCCGAGGACCCCAGCATTTT.

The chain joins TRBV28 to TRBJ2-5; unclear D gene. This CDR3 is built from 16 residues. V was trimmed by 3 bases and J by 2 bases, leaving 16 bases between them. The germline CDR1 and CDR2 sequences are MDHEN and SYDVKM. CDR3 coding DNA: TGTGCCAGCAGTTTGACGTCTTACCTTGGTCAAGAGACCCAGTACTTC. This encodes CASSLTSYLGQETQYF.

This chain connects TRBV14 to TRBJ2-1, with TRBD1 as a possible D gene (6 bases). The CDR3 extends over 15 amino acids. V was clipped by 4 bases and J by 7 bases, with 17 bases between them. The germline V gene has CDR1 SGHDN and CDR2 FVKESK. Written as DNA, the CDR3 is TGTGCCAGCAGCCGGGTCAGGGGATATGGTAATGAGCAGTTCTTC. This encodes CASSRVRGYGNEQFF.

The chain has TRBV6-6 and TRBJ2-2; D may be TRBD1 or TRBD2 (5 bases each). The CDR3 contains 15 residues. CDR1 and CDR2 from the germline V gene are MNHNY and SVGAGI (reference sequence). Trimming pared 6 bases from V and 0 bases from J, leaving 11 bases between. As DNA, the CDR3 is TGTGCCAGCAGCCCAGGGAGCACGAACACCGGGGAGCTGTTTTTT. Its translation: CASSPGSTNTGELFF.